This T cell receptor beta chain was captured in a study of blood T cell repertoires in COVID-19 (TCRdb year 2020). With respect to the entire study: Samples from collaborators originated in the United States, Italy and Spain and spanned both the acute and convalescent phases of COVID-19. Deeply sampled blood TCRbeta repertoires from subjects exposed to, actively infected with, or recovered from COVID-19 were included in the dataset. Sample metadata almost always included a de-identified subject ID, COVID-19 status, age in years and sex. Samples were obtained from the ongoing ImmuneRACE study (first 160 participants) and from 1,254 subjects provided by 6 global collaborators. The prospective study material was composed of cDNA or gDNA derived from T cells, B-cell-depleted T cells, or PBMCs. The repertoires were released in a freely available public database meant as a resource for research on the immune response to SARS-CoV-2. Where available, HLA class I and class II types were taken from metadata supplied by the sample provider and were not determined by assay-based typing. Results the study describes overall, beyond this receptor: The quantity of clinical and demographic metadata differed by source and by participant and was supplied without curation.

The junction shows trimming of 6 bases on V and 7 bases on J, plus 15 bases between the germline ends. Sequences SQVTM (CDR1) and ANQGSEA (CDR2) are obtained from the germline V gene. Inclusive of the bounding cysteine and phenylalanine, the CDR3 is 13 residues long. Only CDR3 DNA remains: 39 bases, in frame from the first base. One collaborating source in Seattle enrolled patients during active infection and followed them longitudinally through the course of disease. Collaborating institutions collected whole blood in K2EDTA tubes following their own protocols. For TCRbeta analysis, collaborators shipped samples as frozen whole blood, isolated PBMCs, or DNA extracted from either of those sample types. The immunoSEQ Assay, a bias-controlled multiplex PCR, was used to amplify TCRbeta CDR3 regions from genomic DNA. The authors' pipeline ran thus. The number of nucleated cells in each sample was estimated by amplification of reference gene primers within the assay. To quantify the absolute abundance of each unique TCRbeta CDR3 rearrangement, sequence reads were collapsed and filtered. For each sample, productive Simpson clonality was calculated as the square root of Simpson's diversity index over productive rearrangements. In TCRdb, the immuneACCESS table is reduced to in-frame sequences with V and J assigned. These tables do not hold every clone; where another copy was compared, an unresolved V gene accounts for under half, and the others remain unexplained. D and trimming were read from the DNA, whereas the V and J calls and clone size are those reported in that table. This sample comprises about 180,000 clones, roughly 81% of them detected only once. The ten largest account for around 11% of the sample.

As for this clone: Its antigen remains undetermined. No base qualities exist here, and no much larger clone lies one base off it.

In this chain, TRBV29-1 is recombined with TRBJ2-2; TRBD2 might be the D gene, on 6 matching bases. Sequencing was performed on peripheral blood. The TCR originated in a woman older than 75 with COVID-19, enrolled during active disease. The CDR3: CSVVQGGGGELFF. The DNA is TGCAGCGTAGTTCAGGGAGGCGGCGGGGAGCTGTTTTTT.